The rows below give T cell receptor beta chains drawn from one sample of a study of cytomegalovirus exposure and HLA in healthy donors. This table comes from immunoSEQ multiplex PCR, and its TCRdb copy is limited to in-frame clones, with some not included. Its clone listing holds roughly 51,000 clones. What was sequenced was PBMCs. Source of these receptors: a woman between 50 and 59 years old in good health and CMV-seropositive. The CDR3 runs from the conserved cysteine through the conserved F or W. D genes are given only for firm matches. Clone size is given for some rows only: seen once, a few or many times, or a class if the clone is expanded.

v_call	j_call	clone_size	d_call	cdr3_nt	cdr3_aa
TRBV4-1	TRBJ2-2	.	TRBD2	TGCGCCAGCAGCCGAGAACTAGCGGGGTCACCCGGGGAGCTGTTTTTT	CASSRELAGSPGELFF
TRBV18	TRBJ1-2	medium-sized	.	TGTGCCAGCTCACCAGGGGGCAAGGGTGGCTACACCTTC	CASSPGGKGGYTF
TRBV7-9	TRBJ2-7	.	TRBD2	TGTGCCAGCAGCTTAGGGAATGCGGGAGGGAGGGACGAGCAGTACTTC	CASSLGNAGGRDEQYF
TRBV28	TRBJ1-5	.	.	TGTGCCAGCAGTTTAAGGGGCAGCCGACCCCAGCATTTT	CASSLRGSRPQHF
TRBV4-2	TRBJ2-2	.	.	TGTGCCAGCAGCCAAGATTTGCTAGCGAACACCGGGGAGCTGTTTTTT	CASSQDLLANTGELFF
TRBV27	TRBJ2-7	.	TRBD1	TGTGCCAGCAGTCCCGGGACAGGGGTATCCTACGAGCAGTACTTC	CASSPGTGVSYEQYF
TRBV14	TRBJ2-7	.	TRBD1	TGTGCCAGCAGTCCCGGGACAGGGACCTACGAGCAGTACTTC	CASSPGTGTYEQYF
TRBV7-3	TRBJ2-5	.	.	TGTGCCAGCAGCTTAAGTCCGTCGGAGACCCAGTACTTC	CASSLSPSETQYF
TRBV19	TRBJ2-1	.	.	TGTGCCAGTCGGGAGCTGGGGAATGAGCAGTTCTTC	CASRELGNEQFF
TRBV19	TRBJ1-2	.	.	TGTGCCACCAAAAGAGGATTACTTCCAGATAACTATGGCTACACCTTC	CATKRGLLPDNYGYTF
TRBV21-1	TRBJ2-7	.	.	TGTGCCAGCAAGTGCGTATCCTACGAGCAGTACTTC	CASKCVSYEQYF
TRBV18	TRBJ2-1	.	TRBD2	TGTGCCAGCTCACCTAGCGGGAGGGCCATGTGGGCCAATGAGCAGTTCTTC	CASSPSGRAMWANEQFF
TRBV27	TRBJ2-7	.	.	TGTGCCAGCAGTTTAAGGGGTTTCTACGAGCAGTACTTC	CASSLRGFYEQYF
TRBV6-1	TRBJ2-1	.	.	TGTGCCAGCAATAAACTAGCAACTCGGAATGAGCAGTTCTTC	CASNKLATRNEQFF
TRBV7-8	TRBJ2-7	.	TRBD1	TGTGCCAGCAGCTTAGCGGGGGACAGGGGTTACGAGCAGTACTTC	CASSLAGDRGYEQYF
TRBV6-5	TRBJ1-5	.	TRBD1	TGTGCCAGTCACCCACGGGACAGGGATCAGCCCCAGCATTTT	CASHPRDRDQPQHF
TRBV5-1	TRBJ2-7	.	TRBD2	TGCGCCAGCAGCTTTCTAGCGGGAGGGCGCGAGCAGTACTTC	CASSFLAGGREQYF